Below are 21 T cell receptor delta chains sequenced from a single sample in a study of Vδ1+ human thymocytes. Study-level findings and limits: Thymic TRG and TRD repertoires appeared highly polyclonal.

RNA was extracted from the cells and then reverse transcribed. Multiplex PCR used pooled V-gene forward primers and a constant-region reverse primer to amplify CDR3s. With CATT, TCRdb re-called clones from the multiplex PCR reads. Of roughly 50,000 delta-chain clones listed, about 16% are singletons. No antigen has been assigned to these receptors. The sequenced material came from Vdelta1+ gamma-delta thymocytes from the thymus. Regarding subset: FACS-sorted CD3+ TCRalphabeta- TCRVdelta1+ TCRVdelta2- thymocytes. These receptors came from a boy younger than two who had congenital heart surgery.

The J gene is TRDJ1, the V gene TRDV1; D perhaps matches TRDD3 (5 bases). V was cut by 0 bases and J by 2 bases, with 28 bases left in between. Germline CDR1 is TSWWSYY and CDR2 is QGS. This CDR3 comprises 21 residues. CDR3 in DNA: TGTGCTCTTGGGGAACTCCCCTCAGGGTACTGGATGGAAAAAAGTACCGATAAACTCATCTTT. Translating it yields CALGELPSGYWMEKSTDKLIF.

The V call is TRDV1, the J call TRDJ1; 8 bases fit TRDD3. Trimming took 0 bases from V and 0 from J; bases not matched to a gene: 15. CDR1 and CDR2 (germline): TSWWSYY, QGS. There are 20 residues in the CDR3. CDR3 residues: CALGELGNHAGDTYTDKLIF. The CDR3 region has the DNA TGTGCTCTTGGGGAACTAGGGAACCATGCTGGGGATACTTACACCGATAAACTCATCTTT.

The chain carries TRDV1 and TRDJ1; the D gene is possibly TRDD2 (5 bases). Per the germline V gene, CDR1 is TSWWSYY and CDR2 is QGS. CDR3 size: 22 residues. V was trimmed by 5 bases and J by 0 bases, leaving 34 bases between them. CDR3 region: CALGNSHSSQPKNEGYTDKLIF. The CDR3, as DNA: TGTGCTCTTGGGAACTCCCATTCCTCACAGCCCAAAAACGAAGGGTACACCGATAAACTCATCTTT.

V gene TRDV1 combines with J gene TRDJ1; D call uncertain. Germline V gives CDR1 TSWWSYY, CDR2 QGS. The CDR3 is 16 amino acids. Trimming cost V 2 bases and J 0 bases, with 13 bases left between them. CDR3 coding DNA: TGTGCTCTTGGGGAAGTATTAATCGAGGACACCGATAAACTCATCTTT. This translates into CALGEVLIEDTDKLIF.

The chain employs TRDV1 and TRDJ1, with 11 bases that match TRDD3. The CDR3 contains 25 residues. Unmatched junction bases numbered 27, after V lost 0 bases and J lost 0 bases. Germline V CDR1 and CDR2: TSWWSYY, QGS. CDR3 region: CALGELVRDQPTGTGGYGYTDKLIF. DNA of the CDR3: TGTGCTCTTGGGGAACTTGTCAGGGACCAACCTACGGGTACTGGGGGATATGGGTACACCGATAAACTCATCTTT.

This sequence joins TRDV2 and TRDJ3; 9 positions agree with TRDD3. Germline V gene data show CDR1 as GEAIGNYY and CDR2 as EKD. Trimming removed 4 bases from V and 0 bases from J; junction bases left unmatched: 3. This CDR3 has 17 residues. The CDR3 DNA sequence: TGTGCCTGTGATGACTGGGGGAACTCCTGGGACACCCGACAGATGTTTTTC. Its protein product is CACDDWGNSWDTRQMFF.

This sequence joins TRDV1 and TRDJ1, with 9 bases aligning to TRDD2. The germline V gene encodes CDR1 TSWWSYY and CDR2 QGS. V was clipped by 1 base and J by 1 base; unmatched bases: 19. There are 21 residues in the CDR3. For the CDR3, the DNA is TGTGCTCTTGGGGAACCCTTCCTACGATTCTGGGGCCCGGGGGGCACCGATAAACTCATCTTT. Amino acids: CALGEPFLRFWGPGGTDKLIF.

The J gene is TRDJ1, the V gene TRDV1; 9 bases map to TRDD3. The CDR3 is made up of 19 amino acids. Trimming at V came to 1 base and at J to 1 base, leaving 13 bases not matched to a gene. The germline gives CDR1 TSWWSYY, CDR2 QGS. In DNA form, the CDR3 reads TGTGCTCTTGGGGAACCGCCAGGAAAGGGGGATACAGGCACCGATAAACTCATCTTT. Amino acid sequence: CALGEPPGKGDTGTDKLIF.

The rearrangement uses TRDV1 and TRDJ1; TRDD3 matches at 10 bases. Germline V CDR1 and CDR2: TSWWSYY, QGS. The CDR3 spans 22 residues. Trimming cost V 2 bases and J 0 bases; bases outside gene matches: 21. CDR3 residues: CALGETRLSSRGIRGYTDKLIF. The CDR3 nucleotides read TGTGCTCTTGGGGAAACTCGATTGAGCTCGCGGGGGATACGGGGGTACACCGATAAACTCATCTTT.

The chain carries TRDV1 and TRDJ1, with 12 positions matching TRDD3. The CDR3 runs 20 residues. CDR1 is TSWWSYY and CDR2 is QGS in the germline V gene. With V trimmed by 1 base and J by 3 bases, 15 bases remained unmatched. CDR3 protein: CALGERSRGPGGYVPDKLIF. The CDR3 coding sequence is TGTGCTCTTGGGGAACGCTCTCGTGGGCCTGGGGGATACGTCCCCGATAAACTCATCTTT.

J is TRDJ1 and V is TRDV1; 13 positions agree with TRDD3. The CDR3 loop spans 25 amino acids. Germline lookup yields CDR1 TSWWSYY and CDR2 QGS. Losses at the gene ends were 0 bases for V and 0 bases for J; bases not matched to a gene: 25. CDR3 region: CALGELERGLHWGIRGRGNTDKLIF. The DNA of the CDR3 is TGTGCTCTTGGGGAACTAGAACGGGGCCTACACTGGGGGATACGCGGGCGAGGAAACACCGATAAACTCATCTTT.

The table lists this clone with a few counts. This sequence joins TRDV1 and TRDJ1, with TRDD3 identical over 13 bases. CDR1 is TSWWSYY and CDR2 is QGS in the germline V gene. The junction had 12 bases not matched to a gene; V was cut back by 2 bases and J by 0 bases. CDR3 length: 20 residues. CDR3 in amino acids: CALGEFAPTGGYEYTDKLIF. The CDR3 bases are TGTGCTCTTGGGGAATTTGCCCCTACTGGGGGATACGAGTACACCGATAAACTCATCTTT.

V gene TRDV1 combines with J gene TRDJ1; D might be TRDD2 (5 bases). Per the germline V gene, CDR1 is TSWWSYY and CDR2 is QGS. The V and J ends lost 4 bases and 8 bases respectively, with 20 bases between them. CDR3 size: 15 residues. CDR3 in amino acids: CALGVPSPGNVKLIF. As DNA, the CDR3 is TGTGCTCTTGGGGTCCCTTCGCCTGGTAACGTAAAACTCATCTTT.

J is TRDJ1 and V is TRDV3, with 10 bases fitting TRDD3. V was pared by 0 bases and J by 2 bases, with 24 bases of the junction left unmatched. Germline CDR1 and CDR2: TVYSNPD and GDNSRS (reference sequence). The CDR3 has 21 amino acids. The CDR3 bases are TGTGCCTTTAGCTTCAGTCTTCCGACGTACTGGGGGATGAAGGAGACCGATAAACTCATCTTT. It yields the protein CAFSFSLPTYWGMKETDKLIF.

This clone was observed a handful of times. The V call is TRDV1, the J call TRDJ1, with 12 positions matching TRDD3. The V and J ends lost 4 bases and 7 bases, in that order; junction bases with no gene match: 16. CDR3 length: 18 residues. The germline V gene encodes CDR1 TSWWSYY and CDR2 QGS. DNA of the CDR3: TGTGCTCTTGGGGTTAGAATTTCCCTTTCTGGGGGATACGCTAAACTCATCTTT. Protein sequence: CALGVRISLSGGYAKLIF.

V is TRDV2 and J is TRDJ1, with TRDD3 identical over 9 bases. This CDR3 contains 12 residues. The J segment lost 11 bases and the V segment lost 2 bases, leaving 5 bases of the junction unmatched. Germline CDR1 reads GEAIGNYY; CDR2 reads EKD. The CDR3: CACDIGDTNLIF. The CDR3 nucleotides read TGTGCCTGTGACATAGGGGATACGAATCTCATCTTT.

The V gene is TRDV1, the J gene TRDJ1, with 7 positions matching TRDD3. The CDR3 runs to 17 residues. Looked up from germline, CDR1 is TSWWSYY and CDR2 is QGS. Trimming at V came to 2 bases and at J to 2 bases, leaving 11 bases not matched to a gene. The CDR3 nucleotides are TGTGCTCTTGGGGAAGCCTATGTGAGGGATACTACCGATAAACTCATCTTT. Residues: CALGEAYVRDTTDKLIF.

This clone has a handful of counts. The chain carries TRDV1 and TRDJ1; D remains ambiguous. This CDR3 contains 25 residues. Per germline, CDR1 TSWWSYY and CDR2 QGS. V dropped 0 bases and J dropped 0 bases, with 38 bases sitting between them. CDR3 loop: CALGELPNPVLPASCITGHTDKLIF. The DNA of the CDR3 is TGTGCTCTTGGGGAACTGCCAAACCCGGTACTACCGGCCTCTTGTATTACAGGCCACACCGATAAACTCATCTTT.

This chain uses TRDV1 with TRDJ1; TRDD3 might be the D (5 bases). The CDR3 is made up of 19 amino acids. The V and J ends lost 1 base and 0 bases respectively, with 21 bases between them. The germline gives CDR1 TSWWSYY, CDR2 QGS. The CDR3 spells CALGEHRGSTGGYTDKLIF. The CDR3 coding sequence is TGTGCTCTTGGGGAACACAGAGGGTCGACTGGCGGATACACCGATAAACTCATCTTT.

This clone was counted only a few times. V and J are TRDV1 and TRDJ1; no definite D call. Per germline, CDR1 TSWWSYY and CDR2 QGS. This CDR3 has 13 amino acids. The V end was cut by 1 base, the J end by 7 bases, with 10 bases between. The CDR3 loop reads CALGEPPGSKLIF. In DNA, the CDR3 is TGTGCTCTTGGGGAACCTCCGGGGTCTAAACTCATCTTT.

The chain employs TRDV1 and TRDJ1, with 13 bases fitting TRDD3. The germline V gene encodes CDR1 TSWWSYY and CDR2 QGS. V lost 3 bases to trimming and J lost 5 bases; unmatched junction nucleotides: 18. This CDR3 has 20 residues. The CDR3 sequence: CALGDDLRPRYWGIRDKLIF. As DNA, the CDR3 is TGTGCTCTTGGGGATGATCTAAGACCTCGGTACTGGGGGATACGAGATAAACTCATCTTT.